This TCR beta chain originates from a study of T cell responses to AZD1222 COVID-19 vaccine. The length of the CDR3 is 18 residues. V dropped 0 bases and J dropped 4; count of bases not matched to a gene: 11. Germline V gene lookup returns CDR1 LGHNA and CDR2 YNFKEQ. To note about this clone: Its antigen remains unidentified.

General observations from the study: Of the AZD1222 recipients, only five to seven were seropositive at baseline.

Generated by immunoSEQ multiplex PCR, the TCRdb table keeps only in-frame clones and is missing some. The profile shows some 120,000 clones, more than 80% of them singletons. The sample was peripheral blood, taken 28 days after the second AZD1222 dose. This clonotype originated in an adult who received the AZD1222 COVID-19 vaccine. The chain employs TRBV4-2 and TRBJ2-2, with 7 bases aligning to TRBD2. This CDR3 reads CASSQDPPAGVGTGELFF. Written as DNA, the CDR3 is TGTGCCAGCAGCCAAGATCCCCCCGCGGGGGTTGGCACCGGGGAGCTGTTTTTT.